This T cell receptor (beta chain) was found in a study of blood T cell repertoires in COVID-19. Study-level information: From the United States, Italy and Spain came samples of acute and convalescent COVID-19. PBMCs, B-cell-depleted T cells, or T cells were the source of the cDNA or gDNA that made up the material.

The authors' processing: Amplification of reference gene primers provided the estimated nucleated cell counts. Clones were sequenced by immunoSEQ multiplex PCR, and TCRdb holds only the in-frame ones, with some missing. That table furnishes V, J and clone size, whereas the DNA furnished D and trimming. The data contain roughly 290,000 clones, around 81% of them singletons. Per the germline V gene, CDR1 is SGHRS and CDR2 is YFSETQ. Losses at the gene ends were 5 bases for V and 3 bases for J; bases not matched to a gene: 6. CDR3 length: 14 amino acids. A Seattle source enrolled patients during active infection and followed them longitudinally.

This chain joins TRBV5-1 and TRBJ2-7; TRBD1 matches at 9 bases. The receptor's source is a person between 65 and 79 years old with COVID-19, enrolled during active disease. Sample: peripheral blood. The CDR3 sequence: CASRVGTGNYEQYF. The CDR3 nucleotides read TGCGCCAGCAGGGTCGGGACAGGGAACTACGAGCAGTACTTC.